The TCR beta chain under discussion was sequenced for a study of blood T cell repertoires in COVID-19. The authors' processing: Reference gene primer amplification in the assay estimated nucleated cell counts. Sequencing was performed with immunoSEQ multiplex PCR; in TCRdb, only in-frame clones are kept and a portion is missing. That table furnishes V, J and clone size, whereas the DNA furnished D and trimming. Of around 50,000 clones listed, roughly 87% were seen once; the top ten hold 3.1%. This clonotype was obtained from a human donor in a cohort sampled during active COVID-19. Sequencing was performed on peripheral blood.

CDR3 sequence reads: CASSRGQMNTEAFF. The CDR3 coding sequence is TGCGCCAGCAGCAGGGGACAGATGAACACTGAAGCTTTCTTT. This chain links TRBV5-1 with TRBJ1-1; 7 nucleotides agree with TRBD1. The ends lost 4 bases at V and 0 bases at J; junction bases unmatched: 3. The CDR3 loop spans 14 amino acids. The V gene's germline CDR1 is SGHRS and CDR2 YFSETQ.